This paragraph covers one T cell receptor beta chain sequence. At least ten counts were recorded for this clonotype. What this receptor recognizes is not known. No base quality values were provided; no much bigger clone lies one nucleotide off. This entry is derived from a study of naive and memory T cell subsets (dated by TCRdb to the late 2010s). Study-level background: According to the figure summarizing the samples, there were some ten blood donors, 7 tuberculin skin test biopsies and 3 saline control biopsies. PCR2 was typically a SYBR Green qPCR stopped at a set threshold; low-input samples could instead use end-point PCR (approximately 6 cycles).

The study described a robust, sensitive protocol for amplifying, sequencing and analyzing TCRs, using 3' ligation of a UMI-containing oligonucleotide to TCR cDNA. For whole blood analysis, roughly 2.4 ml of peripheral blood was drawn from adult healthy volunteers into Tempus tubes, and RNA was extracted according to the manufacturer's instructions. Total RNA was treated with RQ1 DNase, without cell sorting, prior to reverse transcription, with an input of roughly 1 to 1000 ng being targeted. Libraries were prepared from skin biopsies and whole blood to test how robust the pipeline was in samples where T cells are a minority population. Library construction relied on 5' RACE. The ligated cDNA was amplified in four rounds of PCR with nested alpha and beta constant region primers together with the SP2 primer. For the blood and skin samples, TCR RNA was reverse transcribed with SuperScript IV using primers for the alpha and beta constant regions. An oligonucleotide carrying the Illumina SP2 primer and a UMI was ligated to the 3' end of the cDNA by means of T4 RNA ligase 1. To prevent hairpin formation, the 12-nucleotide UMI was made up of two random hexamers with an eight-base spacer between them. TCR alpha and beta chain libraries were processed separately from the second PCR onward, with dual indexing for multiplexing. After pooling, the indexed libraries were analyzed by capillary electrophoresis and sequenced on either an Illumina MiSeq or NextSeq. To boost base diversity and improve cluster recognition, PhiX DNA at 5-7% was spiked into the libraries. Per the authors' processing: Demultiplexor pulled UMIs out of read 2, joined the UMIs with the TCR sequence from read 1, and separated reads according to sample indices. V and J genes and V-J junctions were identified by Decombinator, and each TCR was assigned a five-part identifier that included V and J deletions. Collapsinator used UMIs to correct sequencing errors and PCR amplification heterogeneity, producing a UMI-based abundance for each TCR. CDR3Translator turned identifiers into nucleotide sequence, translated that sequence into amino acids, and pulled out CDR3 regions based on terminal motifs. After normalization to the amount of input RNA, the error-corrected alpha and beta TCR counts from blood and from skin were compared. TCRdb trimmed the raw reads at Q25, called clones with MiXCR and kept productive beta chains. Identical CDR3 proteins give one entry, which carries the most common genes and DNA. These V and J calls derive from TCRdb rather than the authors' analysis. The sample table holds roughly 60,000 distinct CDR3 sequences, of which about 7.2% were seen once. The ten largest clones capture around 10% of the sample.

General conclusions and limits of the study: The potential sensitivity of the RNA-based method to TCR transcript changes with T cell activation and differentiation was acknowledged.

From cysteine to phenylalanine, the CDR3 is 15 amino acids long. Only the CDR3 DNA stays, 45 bases, in frame from base 1. The germline V gene yields KGHSH for CDR1 and LQKENI for CDR2. Trimming takes 5 bases off V and 0 bases off J; junction bases not matched to a gene: 2. The sequence derives from a male donor in good health. The rearrangement combines TRBV18 with TRBJ2-3; 10 nucleotides in the junction match TRBD2. The DNA sequence follows: TGTGCCAGCTCAGCGACTAGCGGGAGCACAGATACGCAGTATTTT. It codes for CASSATSGSTDTQYF.